The 28 T cell receptor beta chains listed next were all sequenced from one sample in a study of T cells after somatic rescue of genetic block. Sequencing used immunoSEQ multiplex PCR; TCRdb keeps in-frame clones, though not all of them. The table records roughly 110,000 clones, 75% to 95% of them present only once. The sample consisted of peripheral blood mononuclear cells (PBMCs). The source is a woman under 30.

This chain's CDR3 is CASSLVQGISGNTIYF. The CDR3 bases are TGTGCCAGCAGCTTAGTTCAGGGGATCTCTGGAAACACCATATATTTT. The V gene is TRBV11-2, the J gene TRBJ1-3; D may be TRBD1 (6 bases). Germline assignment: CDR1 SGHAT and CDR2 FQNNGV. Trimming stripped 1 base from V and 0 bases from J, with 10 bases between. There are 16 residues in the CDR3.

The rearrangement uses TRBV4-3 and TRBJ1-2; unclear D gene. The V gene's germline CDR1 is LGHNA and CDR2 YSLEER. V lost 0 bases to trimming and J lost 0 bases, with 5 bases between them. CDR3 length equals 14 residues. DNA for the CDR3: TGCGCCAGCAGCCAAGATGACACTAACTATGGCTACACCTTC. The encoded protein is CASSQDDTNYGYTF.

The chain uses TRBV14 and TRBJ1-1; D may be TRBD1 (5 bases). This CDR3 is built from 15 residues. Trimming stripped 3 bases from V and 4 bases from J, with 15 bases between. CDR1 and CDR2 from the germline V gene are SGHDN and FVKESK. CDR3 sequence (DNA): TGTGCCAGCAGCCATATTCGCGGGGCGGGCACTGAAGCTTTCTTT. It specifies CASSHIRGAGTEAFF.

This sequence joins TRBV11-2 and TRBJ1-2; the D gene is possibly TRBD1 (5 bases). CDR1 SGHAT and CDR2 FQNNGV come from the germline V gene. Trimming cost V 1 base and J 8 bases, with 8 bases left between them. There are 12 residues in the CDR3. Here the CDR3 reads CASSLGGKGYTF. The DNA of the CDR3 is TGTGCCAGCAGCTTAGGGGGGAAGGGCTACACCTTC.

V usage is TRBV30 and J usage is TRBJ1-6, with 7 bases matching TRBD1. Germline V gives CDR1 GTSNPN, CDR2 SVGIG (reference sequence). J lost 7 bases, V lost 3 bases, and 6 bases had no gene match. This CDR3 region has 14 residues. CDR3 DNA: TGTGCCTGGAGACCCCAGGGGGGGAATTCACCCCTCCACTTT. Translated, it gives CAWRPQGGNSPLHF.

This clone was observed a few times. This chain joins TRBV7-7 and TRBJ1-4; 9 bases fit TRBD1. The CDR3 contains 15 residues. V lost 5 bases to trimming and J lost 6 bases; unmatched junction nucleotides: 7. Germline loops: CDR1 SSHAT, CDR2 FNYEAQ (reference sequence). CDR3 DNA sequence: TGTGCCAGCAGCCCATGGACAGGGGTGGATGAAAAACTGTTTTTT. This translates into CASSPWTGVDEKLFF.

Here the CDR3 DNA reads TGTGCCAGCAGCCCGGGACAGCCCTTTTACTTC. Its protein product is CASSPGQPFYF. The V gene is TRBV7-9, the J gene TRBJ2-7; 7 positions agree with TRBD1. J gave up 13 bases and V 5 bases, and 8 bases lay outside the gene matches. Germline assignment: CDR1 SEHNR and CDR2 FQNEAQ (reference sequence). The CDR3 runs 11 residues.

This clone was found once. The V call is TRBV19, the J call TRBJ2-5; D uncertain. Germline assignment: CDR1 LNHDA and CDR2 SQIVND (reference sequence). Trimming stripped 8 bases from V and 0 bases from J, with 10 bases between. The CDR3 covers 13 residues. This CDR3 reads CASGVANQETQYF. The CDR3 coding sequence is TGTGCCAGTGGAGTAGCAAACCAAGAGACCCAGTACTTC.

This clone was seen only once. V gene TRBV7-9 combines with J gene TRBJ2-2, with unresolved D. Deletions cut 6 bases from V and 5 bases from J, with 10 bases between. In germline, CDR1 is SEHNR, CDR2 FQNEAQ (reference sequence). The CDR3 is made up of 13 amino acids. Here the CDR3 DNA reads TGTGCCAGCAGTTCCAATCGGACCGGGGAGCTGTTTTTT. It specifies CASSSNRTGELFF.

V usage is TRBV10-3 and J usage is TRBJ2-3, with D possibly matching TRBD2 (6 bases). Trimming left V 6 bases short and J 10 bases short, with 11 bases between. The CDR3 has 11 amino acids. The germline V gene encodes CDR1 ENHRY and CDR2 SYGVKD. CDR3 loop: CAISGGGSQYF. CDR3 DNA: TGTGCCATCAGCGGGGGAGGTTCGCAGTATTTT.

The rearrangement joins TRBV27 to TRBJ2-2; D is unresolved. Germline V lookup: CDR1 MNHEY, CDR2 SMNVEV (reference sequence). Trimming stripped 0 bases from V and 4 bases from J, with 15 bases between. The CDR3 contains 17 residues. CDR3 coding DNA: TGTGCCAGCAGTTTATCGCCGATAAGGGTTTCCACCGGGGAGCTGTTTTTT. This gives the protein CASSLSPIRVSTGELFF.

The rearrangement joins TRBV9 to TRBJ2-5, with 9 bases aligning to TRBD1. The V gene end was trimmed by 4 bases and the J gene end by 5 bases; junction bases not matched to a gene: 6. This CDR3 contains 14 residues. Germline V gives CDR1 SGDLS, CDR2 YYNGEE. The CDR3 DNA is TGTGCCAGCAGCCCCCCCGACAGGGGGGAGACCCAGTACTTC. Translated, it gives CASSPPDRGETQYF.

This clone appeared once. The V gene is TRBV30, the J gene TRBJ1-2; 7 bases map to TRBD1. J was trimmed by 5 bases and V by 1 base; bases with no gene match: 10. From germline, CDR1 is GTSNPN and CDR2 SVGIG (reference sequence). The CDR3 extends over 15 amino acids. CDR3 bases: TGTGCCTGGAGTGAGGGAGGGGGACAGAGTTATGGCTACACCTTC. Encoded protein: CAWSEGGGQSYGYTF.

The chain has TRBV19 and TRBJ1-5; D is perhaps TRBD1 (5 bases). The CDR3 contains 12 residues. Trimming removed 7 bases from V and 4 bases from J, with 8 bases in between. Germline values: CDR1 LNHDA, CDR2 SQIVND (reference sequence). The CDR3, as DNA: TGTGCCAGTATGGACACTAATCAGCCCCAGCATTTT. It specifies CASMDTNQPQHF.

This rearrangement joins TRBV5-1 to TRBJ1-2, with no clear D. The V and J ends lost 0 bases and 4 bases respectively, with 13 bases between them. CDR3 length: 15 residues. CDR1 and CDR2 from the germline V gene are SGHRS and YFSETQ. The DNA of the CDR3 is TGCGCCAGCAGCTTGGAAGGCGGGTCTCCCTATGGCTACACCTTC. It codes for CASSLEGGSPYGYTF.

This CDR3 reads CASSLDREGQETQYF. In DNA, the CDR3 is TGCGCCAGCAGCCTGGACAGGGAGGGCCAAGAGACCCAGTACTTC. This chain links TRBV4-1 with TRBJ2-5, with D maybe TRBD1 (8 bases). The germline gives CDR1 MGHRA, CDR2 YSYEKL. This CDR3 is 15 amino acids long. Between the trimmed V and J ends, which lost 4 bases and 1 base, there was a span of 13 bases.

This clone appeared once. The gene calls are TRBV19 and TRBJ1-1; D gene unclear. Germline loops: CDR1 LNHDA, CDR2 SQIVND (reference sequence). Trimming left V 4 bases short and J 11 bases short, with 17 bases between. This CDR3 spans 13 amino acids. The CDR3 sequence: CASSTLGPAWAFF. CDR3 DNA: TGTGCCAGTAGTACCCTGGGCCCGGCGTGGGCTTTCTTT.

The chain joins TRBV7-2 to TRBJ2-3; D might be TRBD1 (5 bases). The CDR3 runs to 15 residues. With 1 base removed from V and 3 bases from J, the gap between germline ends came to 11 bases. Germline lookup yields CDR1 SGHTA and CDR2 FQGNSA. The CDR3 region is CASSLVGQGTDTQYF. The CDR3 DNA is TGTGCCAGCAGCTTAGTTGGGCAGGGAACAGATACGCAGTATTTT.

The chain combines TRBV27 with TRBJ1-6; D is perhaps TRBD1 (6 bases). The V end was cut by 8 bases, the J end by 8 bases, with 13 bases between. Germline CDR1 MNHEY, CDR2 SMNVEV (reference sequence). CDR3 length: 13 residues. In nucleotides, the CDR3 is TGTGCCAGCGCAGGGGTAGAAGATTCACCCCTCCACTTT. Translation gives CASAGVEDSPLHF.

V and J are TRBV7-8 and TRBJ1-5; D is undetermined. This CDR3 is 13 amino acids long. Trimming left V 5 bases short and J 4 bases short, with 9 bases between. In germline, CDR1 is SGHVS, CDR2 FQNEAQ. CDR3 amino acids: CASSRSENQPQHF. CDR3 nucleotide sequence: TGTGCCAGCAGCCGGTCCGAGAATCAGCCCCAGCATTTT.

The rearrangement links TRBV7-2 to TRBJ2-6; D call uncertain. The germline gives CDR1 SGHTA, CDR2 FQGNSA. The germline V and J ends were trimmed by 5 bases and 0 bases, with 8 bases remaining between them. The CDR3 is 15 residues long. The CDR3 DNA reads as TGTGCCAGCAGCCCCTGGGGCTCTGGGGCCAACGTCCTGACTTTC. It encodes CASSPWGSGANVLTF. The full variable domain, with the rest looked up from reference TRBV7-2 and TRBJ2-6, is GAGVSQSPSNKVTEKGKDVELRCDPISGHTALYWYRQSLGQGLEFLIYFQGNSAPDKSGLPSDRFSAERTGGSVSTLTIQRTQQEDSAVYLCASSPWGSGANVLTFGAGSRLTVL.

This clone came up once. J is TRBJ2-7 and V is TRBV5-1, with D hard to call. CDR3 length: 13 residues. V was shortened by 3 bases and J by 4 bases, with 11 bases between the two germline ends. CDR1 SGHRS and CDR2 YFSETQ come from the germline V gene. CDR3 sequence: CASSWTAGYEQYF. Written as DNA, the CDR3 is TGCGCCAGCAGCTGGACCGCCGGGTACGAGCAGTACTTC.

This clone is a singleton in its sample. V gene TRBV9 combines with J gene TRBJ2-5; 9 nucleotides align to TRBD2. The CDR3 is made up of 16 amino acids. V shed 0 bases, J shed 1 base, and the junction held 4 bases outside the gene matches. Germline values: CDR1 SGDLS, CDR2 YYNGEE. The CDR3 sequence is CASSVGRLAAQETQYF. CDR3 bases: TGTGCCAGCAGCGTAGGGAGACTAGCGGCCCAAGAGACCCAGTACTTC.

The rearrangement joins TRBV13 to TRBJ2-7, with D perhaps given as TRBD1 or TRBD2 (6 bases each). The germline V gene encodes CDR1 PRHDT and CDR2 FYEKMQ (reference sequence). This CDR3 is built from 15 residues. Trimming took off 2 bases at V and 5 bases at J, with 16 bases between the two ends. In DNA, the CDR3 is TGTGCCAGCAGCTTATATTCCGGGGGCGCCGACGAGCAGTACTTC. It encodes CASSLYSGGADEQYF.

Worth noting for this clone: The junction does not match germline at one end; this may be a read error. The CDR3 DNA sequence: TGTGCCTGGAGTCTCGACGGTAGCGATCAGCCCCAGCATTTT. Amino acid sequence: CAWSLDGSDQPQHF. The J gene is TRBJ1-5, the V gene TRBV30; D not resolved. CDR3 size: 14 residues. Germline V lookup: CDR1 GTSNPN, CDR2 SVGIG (reference sequence).

The chain joins TRBV6-1 to TRBJ1-2; a weak D match, TRBD1 (5 bases). V was clipped by 3 bases and J by 4 bases, with 15 bases between them. There are 15 residues in the CDR3. In germline, CDR1 is MNHNS, CDR2 SASEGT. The CDR3 is CASSETWGVGYGYTF. The CDR3 DNA sequence: TGTGCCAGCAGTGAGACATGGGGGGTTGGCTATGGCTACACCTTC.

The chain combines TRBV19 with TRBJ1-4; TRBD1 matches 7 bases. The CDR3 extends over 14 amino acids. V gave up 8 bases and J gave up 0 bases; unmatched junction bases: 3. Per germline, CDR1 LNHDA and CDR2 SQIVND (reference sequence). The CDR3 region is CASGQDATNEKLFF. Here the CDR3 DNA reads TGTGCCAGTGGACAGGATGCAACTAATGAAAAACTGTTTTTT.

The chain has TRBV6-4 and TRBJ1-5; a weak D match, TRBD1 (6 bases). The V gene lost 3 bases and the J gene lost 0 bases, with 15 bases spanning the gap. CDR3 size: 17 residues. The germline V gene encodes CDR1 MRHNA and CDR2 SNTAGT. CDR3 sequence: CASSETGRGRSNQPQHF. The CDR3 DNA reads as TGTGCCAGCAGTGAAACAGGGCGAGGGCGTAGCAATCAGCCCCAGCATTTT.